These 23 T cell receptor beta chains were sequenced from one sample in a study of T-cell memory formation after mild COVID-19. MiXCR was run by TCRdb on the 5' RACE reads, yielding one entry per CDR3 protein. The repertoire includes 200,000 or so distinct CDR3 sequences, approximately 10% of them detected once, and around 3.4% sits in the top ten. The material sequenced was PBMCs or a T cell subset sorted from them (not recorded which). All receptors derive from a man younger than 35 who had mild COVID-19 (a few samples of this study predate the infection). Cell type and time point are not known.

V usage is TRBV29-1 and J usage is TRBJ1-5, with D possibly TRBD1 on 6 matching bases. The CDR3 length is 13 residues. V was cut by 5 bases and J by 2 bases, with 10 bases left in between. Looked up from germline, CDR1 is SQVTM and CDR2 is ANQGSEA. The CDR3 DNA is TGCAGCGTTAGGGGGAACGGCAATCAGCCCCAGCATTTT. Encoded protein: CSVRGNGNQPQHF.

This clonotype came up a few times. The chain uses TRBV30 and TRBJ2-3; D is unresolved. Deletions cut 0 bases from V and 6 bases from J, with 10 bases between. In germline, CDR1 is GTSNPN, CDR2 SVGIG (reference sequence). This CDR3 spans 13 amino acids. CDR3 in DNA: TGTGCCTGGAGTGTAAACCAAGCTGATACGCAGTATTTT. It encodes CAWSVNQADTQYF.

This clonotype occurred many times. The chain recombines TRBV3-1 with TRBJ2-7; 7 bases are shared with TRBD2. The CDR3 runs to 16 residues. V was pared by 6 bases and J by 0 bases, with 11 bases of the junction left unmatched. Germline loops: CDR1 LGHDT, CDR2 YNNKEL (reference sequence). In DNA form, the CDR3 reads TGTGCCAGCAGTTCCAGAGCGGGGCTAAGCTCCTACGAGCAGTACTTC. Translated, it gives CASSSRAGLSSYEQYF.

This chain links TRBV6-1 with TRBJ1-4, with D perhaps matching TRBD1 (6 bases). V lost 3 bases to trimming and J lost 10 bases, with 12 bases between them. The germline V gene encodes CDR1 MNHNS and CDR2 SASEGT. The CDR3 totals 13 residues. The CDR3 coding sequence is TGTGCCAGCAGTGACAGGGGATTTGGAAAACTGTTTTTT. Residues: CASSDRGFGKLFF.

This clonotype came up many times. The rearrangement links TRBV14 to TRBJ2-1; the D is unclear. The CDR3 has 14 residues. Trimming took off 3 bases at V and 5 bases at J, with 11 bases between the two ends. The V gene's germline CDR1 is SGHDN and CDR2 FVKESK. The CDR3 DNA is TGTGCCAGCAGCCAGGTATGGATGGACAATGAGCAGTTCTTC. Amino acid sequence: CASSQVWMDNEQFF.

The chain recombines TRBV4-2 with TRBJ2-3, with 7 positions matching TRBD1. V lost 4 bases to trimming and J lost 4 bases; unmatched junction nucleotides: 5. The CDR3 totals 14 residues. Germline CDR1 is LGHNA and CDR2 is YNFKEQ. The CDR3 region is CASSRTGDADTQYF. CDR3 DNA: TGTGCCAGCAGCCGGACAGGAGATGCAGATACGCAGTATTTT.

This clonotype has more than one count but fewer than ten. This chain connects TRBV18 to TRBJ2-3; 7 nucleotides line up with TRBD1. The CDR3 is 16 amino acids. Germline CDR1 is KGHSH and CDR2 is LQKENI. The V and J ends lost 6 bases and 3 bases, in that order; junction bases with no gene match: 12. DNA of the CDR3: TGTGCCAGCTCCCCGGGGACAGTTACCGGGACAGATACGCAGTATTTT. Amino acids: CASSPGTVTGTDTQYF.

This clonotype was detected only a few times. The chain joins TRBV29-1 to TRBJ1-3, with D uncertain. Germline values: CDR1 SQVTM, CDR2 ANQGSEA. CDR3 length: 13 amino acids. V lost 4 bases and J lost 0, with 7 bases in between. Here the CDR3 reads CSVGDRSGNTIYF. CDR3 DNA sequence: TGCAGCGTTGGAGACCGCTCTGGAAACACCATATATTTT.

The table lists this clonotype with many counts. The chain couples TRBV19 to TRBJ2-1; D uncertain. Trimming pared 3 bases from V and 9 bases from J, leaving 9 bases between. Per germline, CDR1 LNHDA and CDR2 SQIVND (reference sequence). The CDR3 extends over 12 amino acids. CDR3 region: CASSMAVAEQFF. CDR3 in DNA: TGTGCCAGTAGTATGGCTGTGGCTGAGCAGTTCTTC.

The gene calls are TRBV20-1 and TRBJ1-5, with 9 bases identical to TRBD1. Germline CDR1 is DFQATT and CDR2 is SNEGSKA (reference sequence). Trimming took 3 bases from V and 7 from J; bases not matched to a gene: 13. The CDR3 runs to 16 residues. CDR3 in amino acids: CSASETGTGTRQPQHF. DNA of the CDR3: TGCAGTGCTAGTGAAACCGGGACAGGGACCAGACAGCCCCAGCATTTT.

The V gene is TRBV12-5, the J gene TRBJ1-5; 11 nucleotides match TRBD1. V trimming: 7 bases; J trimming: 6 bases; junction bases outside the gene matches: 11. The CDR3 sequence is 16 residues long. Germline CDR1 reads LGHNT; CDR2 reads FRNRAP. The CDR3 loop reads CASANSRTGGGQPQHF. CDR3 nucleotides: TGTGCTAGTGCCAACAGTCGGACAGGGGGCGGTCAGCCCCAGCATTTT.

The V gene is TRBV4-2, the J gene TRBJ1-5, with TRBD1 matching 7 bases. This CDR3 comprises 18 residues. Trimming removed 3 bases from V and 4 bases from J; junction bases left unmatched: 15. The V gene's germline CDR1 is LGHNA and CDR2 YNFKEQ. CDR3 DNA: TGTGCCAGCAGCCATTCCCACTCCCGACAGGGAGGGAATCAGCCCCAGCATTTT. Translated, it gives CASSHSHSRQGGNQPQHF.

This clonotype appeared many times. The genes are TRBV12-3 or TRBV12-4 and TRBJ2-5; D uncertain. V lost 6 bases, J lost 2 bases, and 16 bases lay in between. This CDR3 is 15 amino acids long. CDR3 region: CASSNWGGWQETQYF. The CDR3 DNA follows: TGTGCCAGCAGCAACTGGGGTGGTTGGCAAGAGACCCAGTACTTC.

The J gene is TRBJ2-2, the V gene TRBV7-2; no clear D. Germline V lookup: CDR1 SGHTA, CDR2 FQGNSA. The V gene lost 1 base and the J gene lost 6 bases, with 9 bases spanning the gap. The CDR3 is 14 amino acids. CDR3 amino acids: CASSLVGPPGELFF. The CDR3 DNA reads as TGTGCCAGCAGCTTAGTTGGTCCCCCCGGGGAGCTGTTTTTT.

CDR3 DNA: TGCGCCAGCAGCTCCTCACAGGGCTCTGGAAACACCATATATTTT. Translation gives CASSSSQGSGNTIYF. The chain recombines TRBV5-1 with TRBJ1-3, with D maybe TRBD1 (6 bases). CDR1 is SGHRS, CDR2 YFSETQ, per germline. Between the trimmed V and J ends, which lost 3 bases and 0 bases, there was a span of 10 bases. The CDR3 sequence is 15 residues long.

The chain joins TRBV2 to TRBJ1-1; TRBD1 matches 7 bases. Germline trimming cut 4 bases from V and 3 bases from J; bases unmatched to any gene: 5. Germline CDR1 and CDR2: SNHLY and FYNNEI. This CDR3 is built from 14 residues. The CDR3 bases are TGTGCCAGCAGTGCAGAGGGGGCGGACACTGAAGCTTTCTTT. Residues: CASSAEGADTEAFF. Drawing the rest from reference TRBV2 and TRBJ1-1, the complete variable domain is EPEVTQTPSHQVTQMGQEVILRCVPISNHLYFYWYRQILGQKVEFLVSFYNNEISEKSEIFDDQFSVERPDGSNFTLKIRSTKLEDSAMYFCASSAEGADTEAFFGQGTRLTVV.

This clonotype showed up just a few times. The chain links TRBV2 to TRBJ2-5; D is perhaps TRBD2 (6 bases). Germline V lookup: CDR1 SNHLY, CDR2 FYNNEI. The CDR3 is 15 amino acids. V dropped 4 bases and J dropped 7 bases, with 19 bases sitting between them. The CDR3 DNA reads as TGTGCCAGCAGTGCAGTTTGGGGAGGCGAGGGGACCCAGTACTTC. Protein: CASSAVWGGEGTQYF.

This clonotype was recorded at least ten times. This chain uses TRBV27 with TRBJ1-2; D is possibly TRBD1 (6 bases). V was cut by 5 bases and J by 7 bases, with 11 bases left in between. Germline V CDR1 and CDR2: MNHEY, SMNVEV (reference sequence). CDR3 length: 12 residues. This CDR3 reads CASSGNRAGYTF. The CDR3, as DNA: TGTGCCAGCAGTGGAAACAGGGCTGGCTACACCTTC.

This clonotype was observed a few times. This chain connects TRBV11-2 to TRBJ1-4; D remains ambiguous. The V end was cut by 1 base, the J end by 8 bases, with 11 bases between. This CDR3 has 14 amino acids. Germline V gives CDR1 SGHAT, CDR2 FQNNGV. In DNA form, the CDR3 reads TGTGCCAGCAGCTTAGGGGAGTGGGCGGAAAAACTGTTTTTT. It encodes CASSLGEWAEKLFF. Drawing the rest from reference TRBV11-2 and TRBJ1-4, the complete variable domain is EAGVAQSPRYKIIEKRQSVAFWCNPISGHATLYWYQQILGQGPKLLIQFQNNGVVDDSQLPKDRFSAERLKGVDSTLKIQPAKLEDSAVYLCASSLGEWAEKLFFGSGTQLSVL.

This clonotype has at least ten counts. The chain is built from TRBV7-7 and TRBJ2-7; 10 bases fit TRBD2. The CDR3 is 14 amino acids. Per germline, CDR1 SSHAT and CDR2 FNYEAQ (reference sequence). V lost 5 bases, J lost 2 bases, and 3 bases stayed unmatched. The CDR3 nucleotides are TGTGCCAGCAGCCCAACTAGCGGGGCCTACGAGCAGTACTTC. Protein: CASSPTSGAYEQYF.

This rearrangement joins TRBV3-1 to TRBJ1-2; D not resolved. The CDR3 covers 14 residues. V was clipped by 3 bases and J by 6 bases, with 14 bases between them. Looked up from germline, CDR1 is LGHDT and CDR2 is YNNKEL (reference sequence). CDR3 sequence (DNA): TGTGCCAGCAGCCATCTCGACCCCAAAGATGGCTACACCTTC. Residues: CASSHLDPKDGYTF.

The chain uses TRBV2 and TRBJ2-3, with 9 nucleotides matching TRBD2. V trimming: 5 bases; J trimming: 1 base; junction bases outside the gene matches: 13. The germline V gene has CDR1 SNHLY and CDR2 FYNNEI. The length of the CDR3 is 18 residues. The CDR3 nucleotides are TGTGCCAGCAGTAAAATTGCGGTCGTAGCGGGGGGCACAGATACGCAGTATTTT. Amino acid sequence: CASSKIAVVAGGTDTQYF.

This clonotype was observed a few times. The CDR3 DNA sequence: TGCAGTGCTAGCGGCAGGGGAGGATCAGATACGCAGTATTTT. Translation gives CSASGRGGSDTQYF. The V call is TRBV20-1, the J call TRBJ2-3; TRBD1 or TRBD2 may be the D gene (6 bases each). Trimming removed 3 bases at V and 4 bases at J, with 14 bases between. The germline CDR1 and CDR2 sequences are DFQATT and SNEGSKA (reference sequence). CDR3 length equals 14 residues.